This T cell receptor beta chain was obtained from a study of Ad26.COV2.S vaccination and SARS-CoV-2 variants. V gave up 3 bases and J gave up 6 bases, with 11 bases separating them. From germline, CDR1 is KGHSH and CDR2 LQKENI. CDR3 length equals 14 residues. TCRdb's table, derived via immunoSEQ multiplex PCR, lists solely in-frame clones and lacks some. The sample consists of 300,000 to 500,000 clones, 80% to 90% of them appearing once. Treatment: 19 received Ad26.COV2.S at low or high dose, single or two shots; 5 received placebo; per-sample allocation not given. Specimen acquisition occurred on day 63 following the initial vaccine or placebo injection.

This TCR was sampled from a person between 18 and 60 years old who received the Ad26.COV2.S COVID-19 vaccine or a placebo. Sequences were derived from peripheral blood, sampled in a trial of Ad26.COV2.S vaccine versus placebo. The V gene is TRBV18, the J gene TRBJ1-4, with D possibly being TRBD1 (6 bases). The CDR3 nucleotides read TGTGCCAGCTCACCGGTAGGGGGGGATGAAAAACTGTTTTTT. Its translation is CASSPVGGDEKLFF.